These 6 T cell receptor beta chains were all obtained from the same sample, sequenced in a study of T-cell memory formation after mild COVID-19. TCRdb re-called the 5' RACE reads with MiXCR, one entry per CDR3 protein. The sample yields 300,000 to 350,000 distinct CDR3 sequences, roughly 15% seen once. Input material: PBMCs or a T cell subset sorted from them (not recorded which). These receptors were taken from a man in his late teens or twenties who had mild COVID-19 (a few samples of this study predate the infection). Cell type and time point are not known.

This clonotype was found a few times. V and J are TRBV7-9 and TRBJ2-3; 9 bases fit TRBD1. The CDR3 spans 16 residues. CDR1 is SEHNR and CDR2 is FQNEAQ in the germline V gene (reference sequence). J lost 5 bases, V lost 5 bases, and 11 bases had no gene match. In DNA, the CDR3 is TGTGCCAGCAGCCCCTTCGGGACAGGGTTACAAGATACGCAGTATTTT. This sequence encodes CASSPFGTGLQDTQYF.

This clonotype appeared a few times. The CDR3 DNA reads as TGCGCCAGCAGCTTGAGCCCCGAGGGGGGGAACATTCAGTACTTC. Translation gives CASSLSPEGGNIQYF. The chain has TRBV5-1 and TRBJ2-4, with D possibly matching TRBD2 (7 bases). The CDR3 is 15 residues long. CDR1 SGHRS and CDR2 YFSETQ come from the germline V gene. The V and J ends lost 1 base and 7 bases respectively, with 15 bases between them.

This clonotype was seen a few times. This rearrangement joins TRBV6-4 to TRBJ2-1; 10 bases map to TRBD2. V was pared by 4 bases and J by 0 bases, with 0 bases of the junction left unmatched. The CDR3 spans 15 residues. Germline V gives CDR1 MRHNA, CDR2 SNTAGT. The chain's CDR3 is CASSASGGSYNEQFF. The CDR3, as DNA: TGTGCCAGCAGTGCTAGCGGGGGCTCCTACAATGAGCAGTTCTTC.

This clonotype has just one count. The chain carries TRBV21-1 and TRBJ2-5; TRBD2, the D gene given by the table, was not confirmed from the DNA. TRBV21-1 is given as a pseudogene. The CDR3 covers 14 residues. The CDR3 coding sequence is TGTGCCAGCAGCAAGTGGGGTAGAGGGGAGACCCAGTACTTC. Its protein product is CASSKWGRGETQYF.

This clonotype has ten or more counts. The chain combines TRBV7-6 with TRBJ2-7, with D tentatively TRBD1 (6 bases). V shed 2 bases and J shed 5 bases, with 10 bases lying between them. The length of the CDR3 is 13 residues. Germline V lookup: CDR1 SGHVS, CDR2 FNYEAQ. The CDR3 coding sequence is TGTGCCAGCAGCTTAACAGGGCAAGACGAGCAGTACTTC. This encodes CASSLTGQDEQYF.

V and J are TRBV5-6 and TRBJ1-4; the D gene is possibly TRBD1 (6 bases). The CDR3 totals 15 residues. CDR1 and CDR2 from the germline V gene are SGHDT and YYEEEE. Trimming left V 3 bases short and J 4 bases short, with 13 bases between. Here the CDR3 DNA reads TGTGCCAGCAGCTCCAAGGGGGGGGGTAATGAAAAACTGTTTTTT. Its protein product is CASSSKGGGNEKLFF.